The 32 T cell receptor beta chains in this list originate from one sample, sequenced in a study of T cells in women clearing cervical HPV infection. Libraries were prepared by immunoSEQ multiplex PCR; TCRdb keeps only in-frame clonotypes and omits some of them. Its table records tens of thousands of clones. Source material: blood buffy coat. The receptor set was obtained from a woman between 18 and 75 years old with a cervical HPV16 infection that either progressed to CIN3+ or cleared (not recorded which).

In the case of this clone: The read terminates 3 residues before the CDR3 end, so the remaining end is supplied by the germline J gene. This chain uses TRBV30 with TRBJ2-1, with a tentative D call TRBD2 (7 bases). CDR1 and CDR2 from the germline V gene are GTSNPN and SVGIG (reference sequence). V lost 1 base, J lost 6 bases, and 16 bases lay in between. The CDR3 has 15 residues. The CDR3 bases that were read are TGTGCCTGGAGTGCGGGGGGAGGGGGTTTCAATGAG. Amino acid sequence: CAWSAGGGGFNE. The entire CDR3 sequence reads CAWSAGGGGFNEQFF.

Notes on this clone: The CDR3 is cut off 3 residues early in the read; its end comes from the germline J gene. The chain recombines TRBV29-1 with TRBJ1-1; 7 bases are a match to TRBD1. The CDR3 loop spans 18 amino acids. Germline V lookup: CDR1 SQVTM, CDR2 ANQGSEA. J was trimmed by 0 bases and V by 3 bases; bases with no gene match: 16. This chain's CDR3 is CSVDGVKGGGTMNTEAFF. CDR3 bases read: TGCAGCGTTGACGGGGTCAAAGGGGGCGGTACAATGAACACTGAA.

Remarks on this clone: The read halts 3 residues ahead of the CDR3 end, with the missing end drawn from the germline J gene. J is TRBJ1-1 and V is TRBV5-1; no clear D gene. Trimming pared 5 bases from V and 5 bases from J, leaving 13 bases between. This CDR3 spans 13 amino acids. The germline V gene encodes CDR1 SGHRS and CDR2 YFSETQ. CDR3: CASSYSGDTEAFF. Incomplete CDR3 DNA: TGCGCCAGCAGTTACTCAGGTGATACTGAA.

Worth noting for this clone: The missing CDR3 end, 3 residues past where the read stops, is filled in from the germline J gene. This chain uses TRBV10-3 with TRBJ2-1; TRBD2 aligns across 10 bases. V shed 6 bases, J shed 5 bases, and the junction held 7 bases outside the gene matches. The CDR3 covers 15 residues. Per germline, CDR1 ENHRY and CDR2 SYGVKD. Partial CDR3 DNA: TGTGCCATCAGACCAGCGGGGGGGGGTCACAATGAG. Its translation: CAIRPAGGGHNE. The complete CDR3 protein is CAIRPAGGGHNEQFF.

As to this clone: The CDR3 goes on 3 residues after the read ends, and that part is filled in from the germline J gene. The rearrangement uses TRBV7-9 and TRBJ2-7; 7 bases map to TRBD1. Germline V gene lookup returns CDR1 SEHNR and CDR2 FQNEAQ (reference sequence). V shed 4 bases and J 2 bases; nucleotides not matched to a gene: 5. This CDR3 contains 14 residues. Incomplete CDR3 DNA: TGTGCCAGCAGCTACCCCGGGACAGCCTACGAG. Amino acid sequence: CASSYPGTAYE. The full CDR3 sequence reads CASSYPGTAYEQYF.

The covered CDR3 bases are TGTGCCAGCACCCTAGTAGAACGCGAG. Translation: CASTLVERE. The full CDR3 is CASTLVEREQYF. The genes are TRBV7-9 and TRBJ2-7; D gene uncertain. The read ends 3 residues shy of where the CDR3 ends; the end is completed using the germline J gene. With 7 bases removed from V and 6 bases from J, the gap between germline ends came to 13 bases. The CDR3 consists of 12 residues. Germline lookup yields CDR1 SEHNR and CDR2 FQNEAQ (reference sequence).

Points on this clone: The read terminates 3 residues before the CDR3 end, so the remaining end is supplied by the germline J gene. The J gene is TRBJ1-4, the V gene TRBV5-1; D unclear. The V gene's germline CDR1 is SGHRS and CDR2 YFSETQ. This CDR3 region has 15 residues. With 4 bases removed from V and 0 bases from J, the gap between germline ends came to 10 bases. CDR3 residues: CASSPVRATNEKLFF. CDR3 DNA (partial): TGCGCCAGCAGCCCCGTCCGCGCAACTAATGAAAAA.

Details on this clone: The read ends 3 residues shy of where the CDR3 ends; the end is completed using the germline J gene. V gene TRBV7-2 combines with J gene TRBJ2-7, with unresolved D. CDR3 length equals 14 residues. V lost 5 bases and J 3 bases, leaving 14 bases between the germline ends. Germline V gene lookup returns CDR1 SGHTA and CDR2 FQGNSA. The sequenced part of the CDR3 DNA is TGTGCCAGCAGCCGGGTCTGGAACTACTACGAG. Encoded protein: CASSRVWNYYE. The whole CDR3 sequence reads CASSRVWNYYEQYF.

Comments on this clone: The read gets to within 3 residues of the CDR3 end, and the germline J gene fills in the rest. This rearrangement joins TRBV19 to TRBJ1-5; TRBD1 is a possible D gene (6 bases). The V end was cut by 2 bases, the J end by 1 base, with 6 bases between. This CDR3 is 14 amino acids long. The V gene's germline CDR1 is LNHDA and CDR2 SQIVND (reference sequence). CDR3 sequence reads: CASSITGSNQPQHF. Incomplete CDR3 DNA: TGTGCCAGTAGTATAACAGGGAGCAATCAGCCC.

Comment on this clone: From the germline J gene comes the end of the CDR3, since the read stops 3 residues before it. This sequence joins TRBV6-1 and TRBJ1-1; the D gene is possibly TRBD1 (6 bases). Germline V CDR1 and CDR2: MNHNS, SASEGT. V gave up 4 bases and J gave up 7 bases, with 10 bases separating them. The CDR3 is 12 residues long. CDR3 amino acids: CASSGGGGEAFF. Partial CDR3 DNA: TGTGCCAGCAGTGGAGGAGGGGGTGAA.

As regards this clone: The read terminates 3 residues before the CDR3 end, so the remaining end is supplied by the germline J gene. The genes are TRBV20-1 and TRBJ2-7; D is perhaps TRBD1 (6 bases). The CDR3 totals 14 residues. Germline V gene data show CDR1 as DFQATT and CDR2 as SNEGSKA (reference sequence). Deletions cut 1 base from V and 2 bases from J, with 12 bases between. The sequenced CDR3 bases are TGCAGTGCTAGAGCGGTGGGGGCCCCCTACGAG. Translated: CSARAVGAPYE. The whole CDR3 sequence reads CSARAVGAPYEQYF.

Turning to this clone: The read terminates 3 residues ahead of where the CDR3 ends, so the germline J gene completes it. The chain uses TRBV27 and TRBJ2-2, with 11 bases fitting TRBD2. Germline V CDR1 and CDR2: MNHEY, SMNVEV (reference sequence). J was trimmed by 6 bases and V by 3 bases; bases with no gene match: 12. The CDR3 spans 18 residues. CDR3: CASSFLGTSGSGAGELFF. The covered CDR3 bases are TGTGCCAGCAGTTTCCTAGGGACTAGCGGATCGGGGGCCGGGGAG.

In the case of this clone: The CDR3 end falls 3 residues outside the read, so it is completed with the germline J gene. The J gene is TRBJ2-1, the V gene TRBV19; 14 positions agree with TRBD2. Germline CDR1 and CDR2: LNHDA and SQIVND (reference sequence). The CDR3 is 17 amino acids. V lost 6 bases, J lost 3 bases, and 7 bases stayed unmatched. CDR3 DNA, as far as it was read: TGTGCCAGTAGGGGGGGACTAGCGGGAGCGGTCTACAATGAG. Its translation: CASRGGLAGAVYNE. The entire CDR3 reads CASRGGLAGAVYNEQFF.

Comments on this clone: With the read ending 3 residues before the CDR3 end, the germline J gene is used to fill in that end. This chain joins TRBV2 and TRBJ1-1; possibly TRBD1 for D (6 bases). This CDR3 has 12 residues. CDR1 SNHLY and CDR2 FYNNEI come from the germline V gene. The CDR3 is CASIRGGLEAFF. The DNA read from the CDR3 is TGTGCCAGCATCAGGGGAGGGTTAGAA.

About this clone: The read halts 3 residues ahead of the CDR3 end, with the missing end drawn from the germline J gene. The gene calls are TRBV12-3 or TRBV12-4 and TRBJ2-5; TRBD2 is a possible D gene (6 bases). V shed 7 bases and J shed 5 bases, with 14 bases lying between them. This CDR3 is 13 amino acids long. The DNA read from the CDR3 is TGTGCCAGCACTCCGCGGGAAGGGGAGACC. This encodes CASTPREGET. The whole CDR3 reads CASTPREGETQYF.

In the case of this clone: Sequencing ends 3 residues short of the CDR3 end; the germline J gene provides the rest. The chain recombines TRBV5-1 with TRBJ1-6; 7 nucleotides align to TRBD1. Germline assignment: CDR1 SGHRS and CDR2 YFSETQ. After removal of 4 bases from V and 7 bases from J, the junction contained 8 bases not matched to a gene. The CDR3 is made up of 15 amino acids. CDR3 region: CASSLGQDKNSPLHF. The sequenced part of the CDR3 DNA is TGCGCCAGCAGCCTCGGACAGGATAAGAATTCACCC.

Concerning this clone: The DNA ends 3 residues before the CDR3 does, and the rest of the CDR3 is filled in from the germline J gene. The chain carries TRBV28 and TRBJ2-1; D is unclear. The CDR3 is made up of 12 amino acids. Trimming left V 2 bases short and J 8 bases short, with 7 bases between. From germline, CDR1 is MDHEN and CDR2 SYDVKM. The CDR3: CASSLGGYEQFF. The part of the CDR3 DNA that was read is TGTGCCAGCAGTTTAGGCGGATATGAG.

In regard to this clone: The read ends 3 residues before the CDR3 terminus; that terminus is restored from the germline J gene. The chain has TRBV28 and TRBJ2-5; a weak D match, TRBD2 (5 bases). There are 14 residues in the CDR3. The V end was cut by 8 bases, the J end by 5 bases, with 18 bases between. Germline V lookup: CDR1 MDHEN, CDR2 SYDVKM. The sequenced CDR3 bases are TGTGCCAGCCATCGGGCGGGCTTGGGGGAGACC. It specifies CASHRAGLGET. The whole CDR3 protein reads CASHRAGLGETQYF.

In regard to this clone: The read ends 3 residues before the CDR3 terminus; that terminus is restored from the germline J gene. The chain carries TRBV18 and TRBJ1-5, with TRBD1 as a possible D gene (5 bases). V was trimmed by 2 bases and J by 7 bases, leaving 18 bases between them. This CDR3 has 16 amino acids. Looked up from germline, CDR1 is KGHSH and CDR2 is LQKENI. CDR3 sequence reads: CASSPSSGRVRQPQHF. CDR3 DNA (partial): TGTGCCAGCTCACCAAGCAGTGGCAGGGTAAGGCAGCCC.

On this clone itself: The CDR3 is cut off 3 residues early in the read; its end comes from the germline J gene. This chain links TRBV4-1 with TRBJ2-1; TRBD2 might be the D (6 bases). Germline CDR1 reads MGHRA; CDR2 reads YSYEKL. Trimming removed 4 bases at V and 5 bases at J, with 15 bases between. The CDR3 length is 15 residues. CDR3 sequence reads: CASSRPGGSNNEQFF. The DNA read from the CDR3 is TGCGCCAGCAGCCGTCCCGGGGGTTCCAACAATGAG.

Turning to this clone: The CDR3 is cut off 3 residues early in the read; its end comes from the germline J gene. This chain joins TRBV30 and TRBJ2-3; 9 bases line up with TRBD1. There are 14 residues in the CDR3. Germline V gene sequence: CDR1 GTSNPN, CDR2 SVGIG (reference sequence). The CDR3 is CAWSVGQGPQPQYF. The DNA read from the CDR3 is TGTGCCTGGAGTGTAGGACAGGGGCCACAGCCG.

For this clone: The read ends 3 residues before the CDR3 terminus; that terminus is restored from the germline J gene. This chain joins TRBV30 and TRBJ1-6; D possibly corresponds to TRBD1 (6 bases). This CDR3 is 12 amino acids long. Germline assignment: CDR1 GTSNPN and CDR2 SVGIG (reference sequence). Trimming stripped 6 bases from V and 10 bases from J, with 13 bases between. The CDR3 DNA, read in part, is TGTGCCTGCCGGGACAAGGGGTCACCC. Translation gives CACRDKGSP. The full CDR3 is CACRDKGSPLHF.

As to this clone: The read ends 3 residues early relative to the CDR3; the germline J gene fills the gap. The chain uses TRBV14 and TRBJ2-7; D is unclear. CDR3 length equals 13 residues. V shed 3 bases and J shed 3 bases, with 9 bases lying between them. Germline V gene data show CDR1 as SGHDN and CDR2 as FVKESK. The sequenced part of the CDR3 DNA is TGTGCCAGCAGCCAGAACAGAGACTACGAG. It yields the protein CASSQNRDYE. The CDR3 in its entirety is CASSQNRDYEQYF.

With respect to this clone: The read falls 3 residues short of the CDR3 end, and the missing part is taken from the germline J gene. The rearrangement uses TRBV20-1 and TRBJ1-4, with D unresolved. CDR3 length equals 12 residues. Germline CDR1 is DFQATT and CDR2 is SNEGSKA (reference sequence). CDR3 bases read: TGCAGTGCTGTATCAGGCCCTTCACCA. Translating it yields CSAVSGPSP. The CDR3 as a whole reads CSAVSGPSPLFF.

Concerning this clone: The observed sequence ends 3 residues before the CDR3 terminus, with the missing tail filled in from the germline J gene. The J gene is TRBJ2-2, the V gene TRBV7-6; 8 positions agree with TRBD1. Germline V lookup: CDR1 SGHVS, CDR2 FNYEAQ. The CDR3 runs 16 residues. With 5 bases clipped from V and 4 bases from J, the junction kept 9 bases outside the gene matches. Partial CDR3 DNA: TGTGCCAGCAGCACTCGGACAGGGAAGGGCACCGGGGAG. This sequence encodes CASSTRTGKGTGE. The entire CDR3 protein is CASSTRTGKGTGELFF.

CDR3 bases read: TGCGCCAGCAGCTTTGCCTCAGGGGCAGAAGAGACC. It specifies CASSFASGAEET. The CDR3 in full is CASSFASGAEETQYF. The V call is TRBV5-1, the J call TRBJ2-5, with D possibly being TRBD1 (6 bases). The missing CDR3 end, 3 residues past where the read stops, is filled in from the germline J gene. V lost 2 bases, J lost 3 bases, and 14 bases lay in between. Germline V gene data show CDR1 as SGHRS and CDR2 as YFSETQ. The CDR3 totals 15 residues.

A word on this clone: The read comes to an end 3 residues before the CDR3 does, leaving the germline J gene to fill in the end. This chain uses TRBV11-2 with TRBJ2-3; D is undetermined. Germline CDR1 SGHAT, CDR2 FQNNGV. The V gene lost 3 bases and the J gene lost 2 bases, with 9 bases spanning the gap. This CDR3 region has 14 residues. CDR3 region: CASSFLSITDTQYF. The CDR3 DNA, read in part, is TGTGCCAGCAGCTTTTTGTCAATCACAGATACG.

The CDR3 loop reads CASSRQGVYYGYTF. Partial CDR3 DNA: TGTGCCAGTAGCAGACAGGGGGTGTACTATGGC. The V call is TRBV19, the J call TRBJ1-2; 9 nucleotides match TRBD1. Read coverage stops 3 residues before the CDR3 terminus; the germline J gene supplies the remainder. CDR1 and CDR2 (germline): LNHDA, SQIVND (reference sequence). Trimming cost V 6 bases and J 3 bases; bases outside gene matches: 5. The CDR3 has 14 residues. Drawing the rest from reference TRBV19 and TRBJ1-2, the complete variable domain is DGGITQSPKYLFRKEGQNVTLSCEQNLNHDAMYWYRQDPGQGLRLIYYSQIVNDFQKGDIAEGYSVSREKKESFPLTVTSAQKNPTAFYLCASSRQGVYYGYTFGSGTRLTVV.

As to this clone: The read ends 3 residues shy of where the CDR3 ends; the end is completed using the germline J gene. This sequence joins TRBV20-1 and TRBJ1-2; weak D call: TRBD1 (6 bases). Germline-derived CDR1 and CDR2 are DFQATT and SNEGSKA (reference sequence). The CDR3 covers 12 residues. CDR3 DNA (partial): TGCAGTGCGGGCCCCCAACAGGGTATC. It specifies CSAGPQQGI. The full-length CDR3 reads as CSAGPQQGIYTF.

Regarding this clone: Compared with germline, one end of the junction differs, possibly owing to a read error. Read data end 3 residues before the CDR3 end; the end is taken from the germline J gene. The same CDR3 is also encoded by other DNA sequences in this sample. The chain couples TRBV5-1 to TRBJ1-3, with 9 positions matching TRBD1. CDR1 SGHRS and CDR2 YFSETQ come from the germline V gene. The CDR3 consists of 15 residues. The CDR3 here is CASSFNRGPGNTIYF. The covered CDR3 bases are TGCGCCAGCAGCTTCAACAGGGGGCCTGGAAACACG.

As to this clone: Sequencing ends 3 residues short of the CDR3 end; the germline J gene provides the rest. The chain has TRBV28 and TRBJ2-7, with 11 bases lining up with TRBD2. Trimming cost V 7 bases and J 2 bases; bases outside gene matches: 7. Germline V gene lookup returns CDR1 MDHEN and CDR2 SYDVKM. The CDR3 spans 15 residues. CDR3 residues: CASTFPSGGTYEQYF. The covered CDR3 bases are TGTGCCAGCACTTTTCCTAGCGGGGGGACCTACGAG.

Comments on this clone: The missing CDR3 end, 3 residues past where the read stops, is filled in from the germline J gene. This rearrangement joins TRBV18 to TRBJ2-3, with 10 bases matching TRBD1. The CDR3 runs to 15 residues. V shed 4 bases and J 3 bases; nucleotides not matched to a gene: 4. Germline V gives CDR1 KGHSH, CDR2 LQKENI. CDR3 DNA, as far as it was read: TGTGCCAGCTCACTGACAGGGGGCAGGACAGATACG. It codes for CASSLTGGRTDT. The full CDR3 reads CASSLTGGRTDTQYF.